The T cell receptor beta chain described here comes from a study of cytomegalovirus exposure and HLA in healthy donors. Amplification used 60 Vbeta primers and 13 Jbeta primers. Method: immunoSEQ multiplex PCR; TCRdb's copy keeps in-frame clones and lacks some. The sample consists of about 130,000 clones, 8.9% of them appearing once. In its sample, this clone was seen a few times. Trimming took 1 base from V and 3 from J, leaving 5 bases between them. This CDR3 contains 13 residues. Germline CDR1 and CDR2: SGHRS and YFSETQ. This TCR was recovered from a woman in her 40s in good health and CMV-seropositive. V gene TRBV5-1 combines with J gene TRBJ2-1; D is uncertain. Sequences were obtained from PBMCs. The CDR3 DNA reads TGCGCCAGCAGCTTGTCGGGCTACAATGAGCAGTTCTTC. Amino acids: CASSLSGYNEQFF.